Below, 7 T cell receptor beta chains from the same sample are listed, as sequenced in a study of STAT3 mutations in large granular lymphocyte leukemia. Regarding the study as a whole: Every T-LGLL patient had at least one immunodominant TCRbeta clonotype.

Antigen specificity for these receptors is unknown. Only in-frame clones appear in the TCRdb table, and some are missing; sequencing was by immunoSEQ multiplex PCR. The sample lists about 3,200 clones, approximately 90% seen once, with under 55% in the top ten. The sequencing sample was made of peripheral blood mononuclear cells. Receptor source: a man between 40 and 49 years old with T-cell large granular lymphocyte leukemia. Some clones in this sample may be carry-over from other donors' samples.

With regard to this clone: At one end, the junction sequence differs from germline, possibly due to a read error. V and J are TRBV5-1 and TRBJ2-4; possibly TRBD1 or TRBD2 for D (5 bases each). The CDR3 extends over 20 amino acids. Germline assignment: CDR1 SGHRS and CDR2 YFSETQ. CDR3 bases: TGCGCCAGCAGTTTGGGGCCACACCGGGGCGAAGGTCTAGCCAAAAACATTCAGTACTTC. Residues: CASSLGPHRGEGLAKNIQYF.

The chain uses TRBV27 and TRBJ1-1; no clear D gene. CDR1 is MNHEY, CDR2 SMNVEV, per germline (reference sequence). V shed 5 bases and J shed 6 bases, with 13 bases lying between them. The CDR3 loop spans 13 amino acids. DNA for the CDR3: TGTGCCAGCAGTCCCACCTCGGAGGCTGAAGCTTTCTTT. This gives the protein CASSPTSEAEAFF.

The chain employs TRBV4-1 and TRBJ2-7, with 9 bases that match TRBD1. The CDR3 extends over 15 amino acids. V was pared by 1 base and J by 7 bases, with 8 bases of the junction left unmatched. The germline CDR1 and CDR2 sequences are MGHRA and YSYEKL. CDR3 in DNA: TGCGCCAGCAGCCAAGTTCGGGACAGGGTCTGGGAGCAGTACTTC. It yields the protein CASSQVRDRVWEQYF.

This sequence joins TRBV5-8 and TRBJ2-5; D remains ambiguous. Per the germline V gene, CDR1 is SGHTS and CDR2 is YDEGEE. The CDR3 spans 13 residues. The V gene lost 0 bases and the J gene lost 5 bases, with 8 bases spanning the gap. The chain's CDR3 is CASSLGPRETQYF. CDR3 nucleotide sequence: TGTGCCAGCAGCTTGGGGCCGAGGGAGACCCAGTACTTC.

CDR3 region: CASSRARGQETQYF. CDR3 DNA: TGTGCCAGCTCACGAGCCAGGGGGCAAGAGACCCAGTACTTC. The chain employs TRBV18 and TRBJ2-5; the match to TRBD1 covers 7 bases. The length of the CDR3 is 14 residues. J gave up 2 bases and V 4 bases, and 4 bases lay outside the gene matches. Germline CDR1 reads KGHSH; CDR2 reads LQKENI. Drawing the rest from reference TRBV18 and TRBJ2-5, the complete variable domain is NAGVMQNPRHLVRRRGQEARLRCSPMKGHSHVYWYRQLPEEGLKFMVYLQKENIIDESGMPKERFSAEFPKEGPSILRIQQVVRGDSAAYFCASSRARGQETQYFGPGTRLLVL.

The chain uses TRBV15 and TRBJ2-7; D remains ambiguous. CDR1 and CDR2 from the germline V gene are LNHNV and YYDKDF (reference sequence). The V gene lost 0 bases and the J gene lost 3 bases, with 9 bases spanning the gap. The CDR3 length is 14 residues. The CDR3 DNA sequence: TGTGCCACCAGCAGAGAAACCCGTTACTACGAGCAGTACTTC. Its protein is CATSRETRYYEQYF.

V and J are TRBV18 and TRBJ2-1, with 9 nucleotides matching TRBD2. V lost 0 bases to trimming and J lost 7 bases; unmatched junction nucleotides: 7. Germline-derived CDR1 and CDR2 are KGHSH and LQKENI. This CDR3 has 16 amino acids. The CDR3 nucleotides are TGTGCCAGCTCACCACCGAGTAGCGGGGGAGGGAATGAGCAGTTCTTC. This gives the protein CASSPPSSGGGNEQFF.